This entry features one TCR beta chain sequence. The antigen it recognizes is unknown. No per-base quality is available; no much larger clone lies one base away. The sample originates from a study of blood T cells in healthy people across ages (dated by TCRdb to the mid-2010s). With regard to the full study: In model experiments, template switching captured about one uniquely barcoded TCR beta cDNA molecule for every two T cells. The study measured age-related changes in TCR beta repertoire diversity using deep sequencing normalized with unique cDNA molecular identifiers. The donors were split into four age groups: young (average 16 years), middle-aged (39), aged (over 55) and long-lived (under 90). Donors of different ages were randomly distributed across sequencing lanes to avoid experimental bias. Using the same blood draw, the study looked at two additional independent replicas of 1 million unique cDNA reads for two donors, one aged 18 to 30 and the other aged 80 or older. Findings and caveats that apply to the study as a whole: The CMV infection status of donors was not known, potentially confounding age-related changes in expanded clonotypes. Observed TCR beta diversity correlated strongly with the percentage of naive T cells measured by flow cytometry. As age increased, observed TCR beta diversity per million T cells dropped in a roughly linear way, and a significant reduction was already evident by age about 40. Compared with the aged group, the long-lived group had more naive CD4+ T cells, fewer expanded clones and increased TCR diversity, suggesting age selection. Total diversity estimates from one million sequenced T cells were considered lower bounds and underestimates. Conclusive comparison of naive and antigen-experienced compartments was prevented by the profiling of bulk unsorted PBMCs.

According to the germline V gene, CDR1 reads ENHRY and CDR2 reads SYGVKD. The CDR3 numbers 13 residues from cysteine through phenylalanine. Only the CDR3 portion is preserved as DNA: 39 bases, with reading frame beginning at the first base. The trim is 2 bases for V and 3 bases for J, with a gap of 8 bases between the germline ends. Systemically healthy Caucasian individuals from Russia, some 36 in total and aged about 6 to 100 years, were included as donors. About 9.8 milliliters of peripheral blood were drawn from each donor into EDTA-treated Vacutainer tubes. Ficoll-Paque density-gradient centrifugation was used to isolate PBMCs, with at least 6.5 million per sample. Total RNA, at least 6 micrograms per sample, was extracted from PBMCs with Trizol reagent. For every donor, an aliquot of PBMCs went through flow cytometry to measure the percentages of naive CD45RAhigh/CD27high T cells. The method behind the library was 5' RACE. Sequenced on an Illumina HiSeq 2500. A second PCR of roughly 7 to 11 cycles was performed with a sample-barcoded 5' primer and a J-beta primer mix. A unique molecular identifier was introduced onto each TCR beta cDNA molecule by a template-switch 5' adaptor carrying 12 random nucleotides. Each sample yielded at least 2.5 million CDR3-containing paired-end reads. All of the RNA was converted into first-strand cDNA using the Mint cDNA synthesis kit, with a TRBC-specific oligonucleotide serving as the primer. After uracil-DNA glycosylase treatment, a first 18-cycle PCR used universal primers M1SS and BC2_uni_R on all cDNA. In the paper's pipeline: Normalization of each sample was performed by random selection of 1 million high-quality reads, each carrying a distinct molecular identifier. Reads with shared molecular identifiers were discarded instead of being binned into consensus sequences. MiTCR, set to a Q25 quality threshold and the strictest error-elimination algorithm, was used for CDR3 identification, clonotype clustering and error correction. A nonparametric unseen species model with Euler transformation was used to estimate a lower bound on total TCR beta diversity. Starting from the raw public reads, TCRdb applied fastp trimming at Q25, assembled clones with MiXCR and retained in-frame beta chains. Each entry is one CDR3 protein sequence, shown with its most common DNA and genes. TCRdb, not the original authors, processed these V and J calls. For this sample the table gives some 1.6 million distinct CDR3 sequences, of which around 36% were detected only once. The top ten hold approximately 10% of the sample.

Sequencing used blood. In this chain, TRBV10-3 is recombined with TRBJ2-7, and the D gene may be TRBD2, 5 bases matching. The receptor comes from a woman in her twenties or thirties in good health. The CDR3 in this case is CAISEGSFYEQYF. The DNA sequence is TGTGCCATCAGTGAGGGGAGTTTCTACGAGCAGTACTTC.